Here is one T cell receptor (beta chain) with its context. Its antigen is unknown. The sample holds no much larger clone one base away, and base qualities are not on file. Library preparation used PCR. The sequencing machine was an Illumina HiSeq 2500. Molecular barcoding was employed in the preparation of TCR libraries, with unique molecular identifiers being used to normalize TCRbeta repertoire quantification. The public reads were reanalyzed by TCRdb: fastp trimming at Q25, MiXCR alignment, in-frame beta chains only. CDR3 protein duplicates are merged, each entry listing the most common genes and DNA. Counted in this sample were fewer than 550,000 distinct CDR3 sequences; 11% of them appeared once. The ten largest clones add up to approximately 15% of the sample. Measured from the cysteine to the phenylalanine, the CDR3 is 16 residues long. The retained sequence is limited to the CDR3, 48 bases, with the frame set at the first base. Germline trimming amounts to 1 base on V and 8 bases on J, with 6 as the count of junction bases outside the gene matches. For CDR1 and CDR2, the germline V gene lists MDHEN and SYDVKM.

These data come from a study of T-cell reconstitution after alpha-beta-depleted transplantation in children (dated by TCRdb to the mid-2010s). Context from the whole study: The study quantitatively tracked T-cell immune reconstitution after TCRalphabeta/CD19-depleted allogeneic hematopoietic cell transplantation in children using TCR repertoire profiling. General findings and caveats noted by the study authors: The frequencies of hyperexpanded clones fell over the following months, and after one year, T-cell counts and TCRbeta diversity were mostly attributed to newly produced T cells. About two months after transplant, the apparently early recovery of alphabetaT-cell counts reportedly depended on just several hundred clones that had expanded rapidly and came from non-depleted graft cells. The high TCRbeta diversity at day 60 in some patients was ascribed to recipient T cells and intrathymic progenitors that had survived conditioning.

Interpreted using the paper, the treatment or condition label stands for: allogeneic hematopoietic cell transplantation with graft depleted of TCRalphabeta T cells and CD19 B cells. The children who served as transplant recipients had been given grafts of TCRalphabeta/CD19-depleted allogeneic hematopoietic cells. Recombination linked TRBV28 to TRBJ2-1; TRBD2 lines up with 12 middle nucleotides. The sequence derives from a female patient aged 2-9 years who had a stem cell transplant for aplastic anemia, so the T cells may come from the graft donor. The sequencing used PBMCs, mostly from graft donor cells, collected 180 days after TCRalphabeta/CD19-depleted stem cell transplant. The CDR3 is CASSLFGLAGRDEQFF. The DNA sequence is as follows: TGTGCCAGCAGTTTATTCGGACTAGCGGGGAGGGATGAGCAGTTCTTC.